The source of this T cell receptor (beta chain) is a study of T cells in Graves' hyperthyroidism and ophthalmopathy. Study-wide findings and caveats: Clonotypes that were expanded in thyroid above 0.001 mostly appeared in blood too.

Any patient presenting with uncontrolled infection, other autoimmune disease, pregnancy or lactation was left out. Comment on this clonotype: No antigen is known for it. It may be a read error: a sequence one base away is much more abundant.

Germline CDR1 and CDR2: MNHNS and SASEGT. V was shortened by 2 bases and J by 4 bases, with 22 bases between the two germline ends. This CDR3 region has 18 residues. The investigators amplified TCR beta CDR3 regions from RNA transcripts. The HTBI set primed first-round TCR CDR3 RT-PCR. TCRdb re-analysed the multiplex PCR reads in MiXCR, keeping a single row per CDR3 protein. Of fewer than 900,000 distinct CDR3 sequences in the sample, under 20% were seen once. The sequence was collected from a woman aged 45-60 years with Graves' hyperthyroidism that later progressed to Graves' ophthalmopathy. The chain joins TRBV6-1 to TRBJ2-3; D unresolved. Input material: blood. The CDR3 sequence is CASSERRKWGSEADTQYF. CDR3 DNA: TGTGCCAGCAGTGAAAGGCGAAAGTGGGGAAGTGAGGCAGATACGCAGTATTTT.